The entry that follows covers one T cell receptor beta chain sequence. The CDR3 has 12 amino acids. Per the germline V gene, CDR1 is GTSNPN and CDR2 is SVGIG (reference sequence). Trimming removed 5 bases from V and 4 bases from J, with 12 bases in between. This sample is drawn from a study of control samples from healthy donors and cancer patients. The method was immunoSEQ multiplex PCR; TCRdb's version includes in-frame clones alone and lacks a portion of them. Here the sample spans fewer than 95,000 clones, 86% being singletons. The sample was blood. This sequence originates from a man aged 25-40 years in good health. The V gene is TRBV30, the J gene TRBJ2-7, with D perhaps matching TRBD1 (6 bases). This CDR3 is CAWSDRSYEQYF. Here the CDR3 DNA reads TGTGCCTGGTCGGACAGATCATACGAGCAGTACTTC.